What follows are 23 T cell receptor beta chains derived from one specimen sequenced in a study of human T cells and chemical hapten exposure. The time point here: pre-sensitization, week 0. Described treatment: therapeutic diphenylcyclopropenone sensitization with weekly scalp DPC. TCRdb processed the RACE reads anew with MiXCR; each CDR3 protein has one entry. The sample yields around 60,000 distinct CDR3 sequences, 5.5% to 7.5% seen once. The specimen comprised whole blood, sampled in connection with sensitization to the hapten diphenylcyclopropenone (DPC). These receptors were taken from a young woman with alopecia areata. Some clones in this sample may be carry-over from other donors' samples.

The genes are TRBV6-5 and TRBJ1-3; the match to TRBD1 covers 12 bases. CDR1 and CDR2 from the germline V gene are MNHEY and SVGAGI. Trimming at V came to 5 bases and at J to 7 bases, leaving 6 bases not matched to a gene. The length of the CDR3 is 15 residues. Here the CDR3 DNA reads TGTGCCAGCAGTACCACGGGACAGGGGGCGAACACCATATATTTT. Translation: CASSTTGQGANTIYF.

This clonotype was recorded at least ten times. The chain employs TRBV29-1 and TRBJ1-1; 8 positions match TRBD1. This CDR3 has 14 residues. Germline V CDR1 and CDR2: SQVTM, ANQGSEA. With V trimmed by 1 base and J by 1 base, 2 bases remained unmatched. The CDR3 nucleotides are TGCAGCGTTGAAGGGACAGGGCCGAACACTGAAGCTTTCTTT. Encoded protein: CSVEGTGPNTEAFF.

This clonotype came up a few times. The gene calls are TRBV10-3 and TRBJ1-5, with 10 bases fitting TRBD1. Trimming took 4 bases from V and 1 from J; bases not matched to a gene: 10. The CDR3 contains 18 residues. Germline CDR1 reads ENHRY; CDR2 reads SYGVKD. The CDR3: CAISAGDRGPSSNQPQHF. The CDR3 bases are TGTGCCATCAGTGCCGGAGACAGGGGGCCATCGAGCAATCAGCCCCAGCATTTT.

This clonotype was found many times. This chain connects TRBV10-3 to TRBJ2-7, with unresolved D. The germline gives CDR1 ENHRY, CDR2 SYGVKD. The CDR3 is 11 residues long. Trimming removed 4 bases from V and 4 bases from J, with 5 bases in between. This CDR3 reads CAISAEYEQYF. In DNA, the CDR3 is TGTGCCATCAGTGCTGAATACGAGCAGTACTTC.

This clonotype has at least ten counts. The chain employs TRBV20-1 and TRBJ2-3; possible D gene TRBD2, 7 bases. CDR1 and CDR2 (germline): DFQATT, SNEGSKA (reference sequence). The CDR3 runs to 13 residues. V was trimmed by 3 bases and J by 2 bases, leaving 9 bases between them. The CDR3 DNA follows: TGCAGTGCTAGGCGGGGGCCCACAGATACGCAGTATTTT. Its protein product is CSARRGPTDTQYF.

This clonotype was recorded many times. The J gene is TRBJ1-1, the V gene TRBV10-3; unclear D gene. The CDR3 loop spans 13 amino acids. Germline V gene data show CDR1 as ENHRY and CDR2 as SYGVKD. V dropped 10 bases and J dropped 0 bases, with 12 bases sitting between them. The CDR3 region is CASSGPVNTEAFF. The CDR3 DNA sequence: TGTGCCAGCTCCGGGCCAGTGAACACTGAAGCTTTCTTT.

The chain couples TRBV19 to TRBJ1-1, with D possibly being TRBD1 (5 bases). The CDR3 sequence is 15 residues long. Germline assignment: CDR1 LNHDA and CDR2 SQIVND (reference sequence). With 7 bases removed from V and 1 base from J, the gap between germline ends came to 16 bases. In DNA form, the CDR3 reads TGTGCCAGTACTCCACGGACACTTAAGAACACTGAAGCTTTCTTT. This sequence encodes CASTPRTLKNTEAFF. The variable domain in full, with the rest retrieved from reference TRBV19 and TRBJ1-1, is DGGITQSPKYLFRKEGQNVTLSCEQNLNHDAMYWYRQDPGQGLRLIYYSQIVNDFQKGDIAEGYSVSREKKESFPLTVTSAQKNPTAFYLCASTPRTLKNTEAFFGQGTRLTVV.

The table lists this clonotype with many counts. J is TRBJ1-2 and V is TRBV5-6; weak D call: TRBD1 (6 bases). The CDR3 sequence is 15 residues long. Germline CDR1 SGHDT, CDR2 YYEEEE. The V end lost 3 bases, the J end lost 3 bases, and 15 bases lay between the germline ends. CDR3 nucleotide sequence: TGTGCCAGCAGCTCCTCTAGGGGGGCTGACTATGGCTACACCTTC. Residues: CASSSSRGADYGYTF.

CDR3: CASTASPQINTEAFF. Here the CDR3 DNA reads TGTGCCAGCACGGCCAGCCCACAAATTAACACTGAAGCTTTCTTT. The chain joins TRBV3-1 to TRBJ1-1; D remains ambiguous. The CDR3 length is 15 residues. Trimming took off 7 bases at V and 2 bases at J, with 17 bases between the two ends. Germline-derived CDR1 and CDR2 are LGHDT and YNNKEL (reference sequence).

This clonotype was seen repeatedly, ten times or more. The chain couples TRBV2 to TRBJ1-1; D gene unclear. V lost 4 bases and J 4 bases, leaving 13 bases between the germline ends. Germline V CDR1 and CDR2: SNHLY, FYNNEI. The CDR3 is made up of 14 amino acids. CDR3 region: CASSGAEILTEAFF. The CDR3 DNA follows: TGTGCCAGCAGTGGGGCAGAGATCCTCACTGAAGCTTTCTTT.

This clonotype occurred many times. This chain joins TRBV7-9 and TRBJ1-1; D not resolved. With 6 bases removed from V and 7 bases from J, the gap between germline ends came to 9 bases. The V gene's germline CDR1 is SEHNR and CDR2 FQNEAQ (reference sequence). The CDR3 consists of 11 residues. CDR3 in amino acids: CASRADSEAFF. The CDR3 nucleotides read TGTGCCAGCAGAGCCGATAGTGAAGCTTTCTTT.

V usage is TRBV18 and J usage is TRBJ1-1; 7 bases are shared with TRBD1. The CDR3 is 14 residues long. The V and J ends lost 3 bases and 2 bases, in that order; junction bases with no gene match: 3. Germline CDR1 KGHSH, CDR2 LQKENI. CDR3 nucleotides: TGTGCCAGCTCACCGGACAGGATAAACACTGAAGCTTTCTTT. This translates into CASSPDRINTEAFF. The full variable domain, with the rest looked up from reference TRBV18 and TRBJ1-1, is NAGVMQNPRHLVRRRGQEARLRCSPMKGHSHVYWYRQLPEEGLKFMVYLQKENIIDESGMPKERFSAEFPKEGPSILRIQQVVRGDSAAYFCASSPDRINTEAFFGQGTRLTVV.

This clonotype has a count of ten or more. The chain carries TRBV30 and TRBJ1-4, with D hard to call. Between the trimmed V and J ends, which lost 4 bases and 2 bases, there was a span of 11 bases. The CDR3 runs to 14 residues. Per germline, CDR1 GTSNPN and CDR2 SVGIG (reference sequence). CDR3 coding DNA: TGTGCCTGGAAACAGTCCCCCACTAATGAAAAACTGTTTTTT. Residues: CAWKQSPTNEKLFF.

The sample holds many counts of this clonotype. Since the CDR3 does not end with the conserved phenylalanine or tryptophan, this likely comes from a read error. It is unclear where the CDR3 begins or ends on the DNA, so no DNA is shown, and the CDR3 is as TCRdb lists it. The chain joins TRBV6-6 to TRBJ1-2; no DNA check was done on the table's D call, TRBD1. Inclusive of both ends, the CDR3 amounts to 13 amino acids. Germline lookup yields CDR1 MNHNY and CDR2 SVGAGI (reference sequence). The CDR3 here is CASSLSRTGLSKA.

In the case of this clonotype: Since a much larger clone is just one base distant, this may be a read error. The chain links TRBV2 to TRBJ2-7, with TRBD2 as a possible D gene (7 bases). The V and J ends lost 7 bases and 2 bases respectively, with 15 bases between them. The CDR3 loop spans 14 amino acids. The germline CDR1 and CDR2 sequences are SNHLY and FYNNEI. Written as DNA, the CDR3 is TGTGCCAGCACCCCGGCGGGGGCCACCTACGAGCAGTACTTC. Translating gives CASTPAGATYEQYF.

This clonotype was detected only a few times. The V and J genes are TRBV12-3 or TRBV12-4 and TRBJ1-6; D unclear. The V end lost 0 bases, the J end lost 9 bases, and 6 bases lay between the germline ends. This CDR3 comprises 13 residues. Here the CDR3 reads CASSLATSSPLHF. The CDR3 DNA is TGTGCCAGCAGTTTAGCCACCAGTTCACCCCTCCACTTT.

Ten or more counts support this clonotype. The J gene is TRBJ1-1, the V gene TRBV29-1; 7 nucleotides agree with TRBD1. Germline CDR1 reads SQVTM; CDR2 reads ANQGSEA. The V and J ends lost 6 bases and 5 bases, in that order; junction bases with no gene match: 9. The CDR3 runs 13 residues. This chain's CDR3 is CSVHAGGGTEAFF. CDR3 bases: TGCAGCGTACACGCAGGGGGTGGGACTGAAGCTTTCTTT.

This clonotype was seen repeatedly, ten times or more. The gene calls are TRBV30 and TRBJ2-1; D gene uncertain. Germline V gene data show CDR1 as GTSNPN and CDR2 as SVGIG (reference sequence). V lost 7 bases and J 8 bases, leaving 3 bases between the germline ends. The CDR3 extends over 8 amino acids. Here the CDR3 reads CALDEQFF. Here the CDR3 DNA reads TGTGCCTTAGATGAGCAGTTCTTC.

This clonotype was detected many times. The V gene is TRBV12-3 or TRBV12-4, the J gene TRBJ1-3; 7 bases are a match to TRBD1. The CDR3 loop spans 16 amino acids. The V gene end was trimmed by 4 bases and the J gene end by 4 bases; junction bases not matched to a gene: 10. Here the CDR3 DNA reads TGTGCCAGCAGTTCGTCAAGGGGGCGAATGGGAAACACCATATATTTT. It translates to CASSSSRGRMGNTIYF.

This clonotype was picked up many times. This chain uses TRBV6-1 with TRBJ2-3; D unclear. The CDR3 totals 13 residues. Germline CDR1 MNHNS, CDR2 SASEGT. Trimming cost V 6 bases and J 2 bases, with 9 bases left between them. CDR3 nucleotides: TGTGCCAGCAGACCTACTAACACAGATACGCAGTATTTT. It is translated as CASRPTNTDTQYF.

In its sample, this clonotype was seen many times. CDR3: CASSYVTEGSQPQHF. In DNA, the CDR3 is TGTGCCAGCAGTTATGTAACAGAGGGGAGTCAGCCCCAGCATTTT. The V and J genes are TRBV6-2 or TRBV6-3 and TRBJ1-5; a weak D match, TRBD1 (5 bases). V was shortened by 3 bases and J by 6 bases, with 15 bases between the two germline ends. Germline V CDR1 and CDR2: MNHEY, SVGEGT. The CDR3 is 15 residues long.

This clonotype came up a few times. V gene TRBV5-5 combines with J gene TRBJ2-1, with D perhaps TRBD2 (6 bases). This CDR3 comprises 17 residues. Per germline, CDR1 SGHKS and CDR2 YYEKEE (reference sequence). V was cut by 1 base and J by 4 bases, with 18 bases left in between. The CDR3 here is CASSLIGVPGLYNEQFF. CDR3 nucleotides: TGTGCCAGCAGCTTGATTGGGGTCCCGGGACTGTACAATGAGCAGTTCTTC.

This clonotype was counted at least ten times. This chain connects TRBV12-5 to TRBJ1-5; weak D call: TRBD1 (5 bases). Germline V gene data show CDR1 as LGHNT and CDR2 as FRNRAP. The CDR3 has 11 residues. Trimming stripped 4 bases from V and 9 bases from J, with 7 bases between. CDR3 bases: TGTGCTAGTGGTTGGGACTCGCCCCAGCATTTT. Translated: CASGWDSPQHF.